The present T cell receptor (beta chain) was sequenced within a study of low-dose radiotherapy and immunotherapy resistance in tumors. Study-wide background: Patients were treated with intravenous nivolumab at 240 mg every two weeks and were also dosed with ipilimumab at 1 mg/kg every six weeks.

Trimming removed 6 bases at V and 11 bases at J, with 4 bases between. CDR3 length: 9 amino acids. Germline CDR1 and CDR2: MNHEY and SVGEGT. This clonotype was seen ten or more times. TRAV- and TRBV-specific primers were used for first-strand cDNA, which covered alpha and beta chains. A roughly 20-cycle PCR with a constant-region primer and V-primer adapter amplified TCRs. MiXCR, run by TCRdb on the reads, gives a single entry per CDR3 protein. The sample contains under 75,000 distinct CDR3 sequences, approximately 22% of which appear only once. Time point described: after trial treatment. Treatment defined: LDRT plus nivolumab, ipilimumab, low-dose cyclophosphamide and aspirin (RACIN trial). Those who qualified had advanced solid tumors (lacking tumor-infiltrating lymphocytes).

Sample: PBMCs, taken after low-dose radiotherapy plus immunotherapy. The chain employs TRBV6-2 or TRBV6-3 and TRBJ2-2; D ambiguous. The clonotype comes from a male donor with prostate cancer. Here the CDR3 DNA reads TGTGCCAGCAGCCACGAGCTGTTTTTT. Residues: CASSHELFF.